This T cell receptor (beta chain) comes out of a study of blood T cell repertoires in COVID-19. Background on the study: PBMCs, B-cell-depleted T cells, or T cells were the source of the cDNA or gDNA that made up the material.

The data were produced by immunoSEQ multiplex PCR, yet TCRdb's version contains in-frame clones alone and is incomplete. The sample has approximately 250,000 clones, 70% to 90% seen once. The V end lost 5 bases, the J end lost 4 bases, and 6 bases lay between the germline ends. This CDR3 contains 12 residues. Germline CDR1 MDHEN, CDR2 SYDVKM. Everyone who took part was roughly 18 to 89 years old, and they came from 20 to 25 US areas. This receptor was identified in a woman between 25 and 40 years old with acute COVID-19. The J gene is TRBJ2-1, the V gene TRBV28; tentative D call: TRBD2 (5 bases). What was sequenced was PBMCs or T cells enriched from blood (not recorded which). The CDR3 protein is CASSTRYNEQFF. Here the CDR3 DNA reads TGTGCCAGCAGTACTAGATACAATGAGCAGTTCTTC.